This T cell receptor beta chain was identified in a study of blood T cell repertoires in COVID-19. Germline V gene sequence: CDR1 SGHAT, CDR2 FQNNGV. Trimming pared 5 bases from V and 0 bases from J, leaving 11 bases between. The CDR3 consists of 14 residues. TCRdb's table, derived via immunoSEQ multiplex PCR, lists solely in-frame clones and lacks some. This sample carries 120,000 to 150,000 clones, around 80% of them seen once, and the ten largest clones take 8% to 10%. The receptor's source is an elderly woman in a cohort sampled during active or convalescent COVID-19. The gene calls are TRBV11-2 and TRBJ2-7; maybe TRBD1 (5 bases). Sequencing was performed on peripheral blood. As DNA, the CDR3 is TGTGCCAGCAGCGTCGGACATAGCTCCTACGAGCAGTACTTC. This sequence encodes CASSVGHSSYEQYF.